The T cell receptor (beta chain) under discussion was sequenced for a study of vaccination and CD4 T cells after COVID-19. In regard to this clonotype: The antigen is undetermined.

Sequence data for DNA of cultured CD4+ T cells were generated by the Oncomine TCR Beta short-read assay. Genomic DNA extraction was carried out from cultured CD4+ T cells. One entry per CDR3 protein, called by TCRdb with MiXCR from the PCR reads. There are 20,000 to 25,000 distinct CDR3 sequences in the sample; 46% occur only once, and approximately 13% lies in the top ten. Time point in this sample: late sampling 161 to 241 days after vaccination in a few convalescent patients. Documented treatment: approximately 11-day PBMC culture with coronavirus spike peptide pools or control peptides (ViraFEST assay). Peptide pools at approximately 9.1 ug/ml and IL-2 at around 10 IU/ml were added to cultures of two million PBMCs per well. Germline CDR1 MNHNS, CDR2 SASEGT. The CDR3 runs to 15 residues. The junction had 1 base not matched to a gene; V was cut back by 3 bases and J by 1 base.

Sample: CD4+ T cells from blood, cultured in vitro, taken about 7 months after SARS-CoV-2 vaccination. This sequence originates from a human donor who had recovered from COVID-19. The chain links TRBV6-1 to TRBJ2-3; 10 positions agree with TRBD2. DNA for the CDR3: TGTGCCAGCAGTGACCTAGCGGGGGGCACAGATACGCAGTATTTT. Protein sequence: CASSDLAGGTDTQYF.